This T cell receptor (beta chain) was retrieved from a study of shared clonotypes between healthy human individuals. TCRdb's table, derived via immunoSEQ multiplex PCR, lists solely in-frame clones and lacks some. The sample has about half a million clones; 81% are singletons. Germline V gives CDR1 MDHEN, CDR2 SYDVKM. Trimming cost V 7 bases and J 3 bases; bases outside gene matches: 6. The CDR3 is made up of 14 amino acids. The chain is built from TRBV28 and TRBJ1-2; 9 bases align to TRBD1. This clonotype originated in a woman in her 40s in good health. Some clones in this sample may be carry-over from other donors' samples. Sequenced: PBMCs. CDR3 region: CASNPQGADYGYTF. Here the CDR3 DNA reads TGTGCCAGCAACCCACAGGGGGCGGACTATGGCTACACCTTC.